This T cell receptor beta chain was profiled in a study of blood T cell repertoires in COVID-19. Overall study context: Donors in the United States, Italy and Spain gave samples during acute or convalescent COVID-19.

In the original processing: Amplification with reference gene primers provided the estimates of nucleated cell counts. Only in-frame clones appear in the TCRdb table, and some are missing; sequencing was by immunoSEQ multiplex PCR. V, J and clone size are taken as reported in that table, and D and trimming were inferred from the DNA itself. The sample has hundreds of thousands of clones, 85% to 90% seen once; the top ten hold 4%. The CDR3 consists of 15 residues. Per the germline V gene, CDR1 is MNHNS and CDR2 is SASEGT. V was clipped by 1 base and J by 4 bases; unmatched bases: 5. The chain couples TRBV6-1 to TRBJ2-7; 9 bases match TRBD2. The sample was peripheral blood. The receptor was derived from a woman aged 50 to 60 with active or convalescent COVID-19. The CDR3 here is CASSEEPSGIYEQYF. As DNA, the CDR3 is TGTGCCAGCAGTGAAGAGCCTAGCGGGATTTACGAGCAGTACTTC.